The rows below give T cell receptor beta chains drawn from one sample of a study of T cells after yellow fever vaccination. TCRdb independently ran MiXCR on the 5' RACE reads; one entry per CDR3 protein. The table has hundreds of thousands of distinct CDR3 sequences, approximately 3.9% seen once. The input for sequencing was PBMCs, taken on the day of the yellow fever booster vaccination. These receptors originate from a man between 18 and 29 years old who received the YFV17D yellow fever vaccine. Both conserved end residues are part of each CDR3. The D gene is left open where the match is weak. Clone size is shown for a subset of rows, as once, few, many or a class of expanded clone.

clone_size: many; j_call: TRBJ1-2; v_call: TRBV20-1; d_call: .; cdr3_nt: TGCAGTGCTAGCCCCCCCGCCCGGGCCGGGTATGGCTACACCTTC; cdr3_aa: CSASPPARAGYGYTF
clone_size: .; j_call: TRBJ1-1; v_call: TRBV9; d_call: .; cdr3_nt: TGTGCCAGCAGCGTAGCCGGGGGGTGGACTGAAGCTTTCTTT; cdr3_aa: CASSVAGGWTEAFF
clone_size: many; j_call: TRBJ1-6; v_call: TRBV28; d_call: .; cdr3_nt: TGTGCCAGCAGTTTTATCAACTCCTATAATTCACCCCTCCACTTT; cdr3_aa: CASSFINSYNSPLHF
clone_size: many; j_call: TRBJ2-3; v_call: TRBV20-1; d_call: .; cdr3_nt: TGCAGTGCTAGCTTAACTTTGCCTAGCACAGATACGCAGTATTTT; cdr3_aa: CSASLTLPSTDTQYF
clone_size: .; j_call: TRBJ2-1; v_call: TRBV7-2; d_call: .; cdr3_nt: TGTGCCAGCAGCTTAGCGAGAGTAGTCAATGAGCAGTTCTTC; cdr3_aa: CASSLARVVNEQFF
clone_size: .; j_call: TRBJ1-2; v_call: TRBV7-2; d_call: .; cdr3_nt: TGTGCCAGCAGCTTCGACCCAGCTAACTATGGCTACACCTTC; cdr3_aa: CASSFDPANYGYTF
clone_size: many; j_call: TRBJ1-2; v_call: TRBV3-1; d_call: .; cdr3_nt: TGTGCCAGCAGCCGAGGGATGGGCTATGGCTACACCTTC; cdr3_aa: CASSRGMGYGYTF
clone_size: .; j_call: TRBJ2-4; v_call: TRBV10-1; d_call: .; cdr3_nt: TGCGCCGACAATCTTCGAGTGTCGGCAGCCAAAAACATTCAGTACTTC; cdr3_aa: CADNLRVSAAKNIQYF
clone_size: few; j_call: TRBJ2-3; v_call: TRBV28; d_call: .; cdr3_nt: TGTGCCAGCAGGGGACAATCAGGCAGCACAGATACGCAGTATTTT; cdr3_aa: CASRGQSGSTDTQYF
clone_size: many; j_call: TRBJ2-1; v_call: TRBV7-6; d_call: TRBD1; cdr3_nt: TGTGCCAGCAGCTTAGTAGGTTCCGGGACAGGACGCAATGAGCAGTTCTTC; cdr3_aa: CASSLVGSGTGRNEQFF
clone_size: many; j_call: TRBJ2-1; v_call: TRBV7-2; d_call: .; cdr3_nt: TGTGCCAGCAGCGCGGGTAGGGGCTACAATGAGCAGTTCTTC; cdr3_aa: CASSAGRGYNEQFF
clone_size: few; j_call: TRBJ2-4; v_call: TRBV6-5; d_call: TRBD2; cdr3_nt: TGTGCCAGCAGGGCCGGGACTAGCGCCGGAAACTTAGCCAAAAACATTCAGTACTTC; cdr3_aa: CASRAGTSAGNLAKNIQYF
clone_size: .; j_call: TRBJ2-3; v_call: TRBV28; d_call: .; cdr3_nt: TGTGCCAGCAGCCCATGGGGGCCGTTCACAGATACGCAGTATTTT; cdr3_aa: CASSPWGPFTDTQYF
clone_size: many; j_call: TRBJ2-6; v_call: TRBV5-1; d_call: .; cdr3_nt: TGCGCCAGCAGCTTGGAGGCAGGAATCGGTTCTGGGGCCAACGTCCTGACTTTC; cdr3_aa: CASSLEAGIGSGANVLTF
clone_size: many; j_call: TRBJ1-2; v_call: TRBV5-1; d_call: .; cdr3_nt: TGCGCCAGCAGCTTTGGGGGGAGTGGCTATGGCTACACCTTC; cdr3_aa: CASSFGGSGYGYTF
clone_size: many; j_call: TRBJ1-1; v_call: TRBV12-3/TRBV12-4; d_call: .; cdr3_nt: TGTGCCAGCAGTTTAGCGGGTTTTAACACTGAAGCTTTCTTT; cdr3_aa: CASSLAGFNTEAFF